This T cell receptor (beta chain) comes out of a study of metastatic and nonmetastatic thyroid tumors (dated by TCRdb to about 2020). At the level of the whole study: For patients with malignant and with benign thyroid disease, the researchers compared repertoires between peripheral blood samples and tumor or nodule tissue samples.

The CDR1 and CDR2 encoded by the germline V gene are KGHDR and SFDVKD. The CDR3, cysteine through phenylalanine, is 12 amino acids long. Of the read, only the CDR3 DNA is kept; its 36 bases are in frame from base 1. Trimming costs V 12 bases and J 10 bases, and their ends lie 17 bases apart. The library relied on PCR. Sequencing was carried out with an Illumina HiSeq 4000. High-throughput sequencing was used to profile the CDR3 region of the TCR beta-chain in every patient. Concerning the study's data processing: A classifier to discriminate distant-metastatic papillary thyroid cancer patients was built from CDR3 differences across clinicopathological groups. To measure repertoire diversity the researchers used the Shannon index, while the Morisita-Horn index served to gauge how similar the tumor and blood repertoires were. TCRdb cleaned the public reads at Q25 with fastp, built clones with MiXCR and kept in-frame beta chains. The V and J calls were determined by TCRdb, not by the authors. Present in this sample are some 34,000 clones, less than 25% of which were seen just once. The ten top clones hold roughly 15% of the sample.

This clone has at least ten counts. What this receptor recognizes is not known. No base quality values were provided; no much bigger clone lies one nucleotide off. Before undergoing thyroid surgery, none of the patients had been given any kind of treatment. Using T-cell receptor beta sequencing, the study looked back at clinical samples from patients collected from about 2011 to 2019. The paper as a whole reports these results and caveats: In both blood and tumor samples, TCR beta diversity was reported to be significantly higher in malignant tumors than in benign nodules.

The sample was blood. The rearranged segments are TRBV24-1 and TRBJ1-4, and perhaps TRBD1 as D gene, on 6 matching bases. This sequence was found in a female donor with papillary thyroid cancer or a benign thyroid nodule (not recorded which). Some clones in this sample may be carry-over from other donors' samples. The CDR3 corresponds to CAVGQPDGKLFF. The DNA sequence follows: TGTGCCGTAGGACAGCCTGACGGAAAACTGTTTTTT.